This T cell receptor beta chain is drawn from a study of blood T cells in healthy people across ages (dated by TCRdb to about 2015). For the study in its entirety: In model experiments, template switching captured roughly one uniquely barcoded TCR beta cDNA molecule for every two T cells. The study measured age-related changes in TCR beta repertoire diversity using deep sequencing normalized with unique cDNA molecular identifiers. Donors were grouped into four age groups: young (average approximately 15 years), middle-aged (39), aged (approximately 58) and long-lived (about 90). To avoid experimental bias, donors of different ages were randomly spread across the sequencing lanes. For two donors (one aged 18 to 30 and one aged 80 or older), the study analyzed two additional independent replicas of 1 million unique cDNA reads from the same blood draw.

In the germline V gene, CDR1 corresponds to SNHLY and CDR2 to FYNNEI. The CDR3 numbers 15 residues from cysteine through phenylalanine. This entry keeps only the CDR3 DNA: 45 bases, framed from base 1. V sheds 10 bases and J sheds 0 bases, leaving 17 bases between their ends. The library was produced with 5' RACE. Reads for this sample came from an Illumina HiSeq 2500. A second PCR of about 6 to 12 cycles was run with a J-beta primer mix and a sample-barcoded 5' primer. Each TCR beta cDNA molecule received a unique molecular identifier from a template-switch 5' adaptor carrying 12 random nucleotides. At least 2.5 million CDR3-containing paired-end reads were obtained from each sample. First-strand cDNA was synthesized from all RNA with the Mint cDNA synthesis kit, primed by a TRBC-specific oligonucleotide. Following uracil-DNA glycosylase treatment, all cDNA underwent a first 18-cycle PCR with the universal primers M1SS and BC2_uni_R. As for how the authors treated the data: For normalization, 1 million high-quality reads, each with a distinct molecular identifier, were randomly selected from each sample. Reads with shared molecular identifiers were discarded instead of being binned into consensus sequences. CDR3 identification, clonotype clustering and error correction used MiTCR with a Q25 quality threshold and the strictest error-elimination algorithm. A nonparametric unseen species model with Euler transformation was used to estimate a lower bound on total TCR beta diversity. TCRdb reran the public reads through fastp at Q25 and MiXCR, keeping productive beta chains. Every entry covers one CDR3 protein and lists the most common genes and DNA from its rows. TCRdb assigned the V and J calls; the authors' analysis was not used. The sample includes roughly 2 million distinct CDR3 sequences, with just under 50% observed a single time. Of the sample, 2% to 2.5% is held by the ten largest clones.

This clonotype appeared a few times. It lacks a known antigen. Base quality data are lacking; no much larger clone is found one base away. The roughly 39 donors, aged roughly 6 to 90 years, were systemically healthy Caucasian individuals from Russia. Approximately 9.3 milliliters of peripheral blood were collected from each donor into EDTA-treated Vacutainer tubes. Ficoll-Paque density-gradient centrifugation was used to isolate PBMCs, with at least 6 million obtained per sample. Total RNA, at least 6 micrograms per sample, was extracted from PBMCs with Trizol reagent. For every donor, an aliquot of PBMCs went through flow cytometry to measure the percentages of naive CD45RAhigh/CD27high T cells. Paper-wide results and their limitations: Estimates of total diversity based on one million sequenced T cells were considered lower bounds and underestimates. Since profiling was done on bulk unsorted PBMCs, naive and antigen-experienced compartments could not be conclusively compared. There was a strong correlation between observed TCR beta diversity and the percentage of naive T cells measured by flow cytometry. The long-lived group showed more naive CD4+ T cells, fewer expanded clones and increased TCR diversity than the aged group, suggesting age selection. Observed TCR beta diversity per million T cells fell roughly linearly with age, and a significant reduction was already apparent by age about 36. Because donor CMV infection status was unknown, age-related changes in expanded clonotypes were potentially confounded.

The chain employs TRBV2 and TRBJ2-3, with the D gene too uncertain to name. The clonotype was recovered from a woman between 40 and 55 years old in good health. Input material: blood. CDR3 loop: CANPLAESSTDTQYF. The sequenced DNA: TGTGCCAACCCTCTGGCGGAATCTAGCACAGATACGCAGTATTTT.